The 19 T cell receptor beta chains in this list originate from one sample, sequenced in a study of regulatory T cells in long-lasting Graves disease. Documented time point: newly diagnosed GD, antithyroid drugs for less than 3 months. PBMCs were the source of the RNA used for TCR sequencing. To make TCR beta libraries, researchers used iRepertoire HTBI primers and Arm-PCR of CDR3 regions. In TCRdb, the multiplex PCR reads were re-called with MiXCR into one record per CDR3 protein. Here the sample spans some 350,000 distinct CDR3 sequences, about a sixth being singletons. The sample was also reused in another study, on T cells in Graves' hyperthyroidism and ophthalmopathy.

The sequences come from peripheral blood mononuclear cells (PBMCs), collected at new diagnosis, from a patient treated with antithyroid drugs. The receptors were sampled from a woman aged 18-29 years with Graves disease.

This clonotype was recorded at least ten times. The V and J genes are TRBV15 and TRBJ1-1, with 8 bases fitting TRBD1. Germline V CDR1 and CDR2: LNHNV, YYDKDF (reference sequence). The CDR3 contains 15 residues. Trimming cost V 3 bases and J 4 bases; bases outside gene matches: 7. The CDR3 here is CATSSYGDRSTEAFF. CDR3 sequence (DNA): TGTGCCACCAGCAGCTACGGGGACAGGAGCACTGAAGCTTTCTTT.

This clonotype has a count of ten or more. The rearrangement uses TRBV28 and TRBJ1-1; D gene uncertain. Germline CDR1 is MDHEN and CDR2 is SYDVKM. This CDR3 region has 13 residues. V lost 3 bases to trimming and J lost 4 bases, with 9 bases between them. The CDR3 sequence: CASSFIGRTEAFF. CDR3 DNA sequence: TGTGCCAGCAGTTTTATCGGGCGCACTGAAGCTTTCTTT.

This clonotype was picked up a small number of times. This chain joins TRBV27 and TRBJ1-1; perhaps TRBD1 as D (6 bases). Germline CDR1 and CDR2: MNHEY and SMNVEV (reference sequence). Trimming took off 5 bases at V and 9 bases at J, with 10 bases between the two ends. The CDR3 length is 11 residues. This chain's CDR3 is CASSVQGQAFF. The CDR3 DNA follows: TGTGCCAGCAGTGTCCAGGGGCAAGCTTTCTTT.

As concerns this clonotype: Just one base apart from a much larger clone, this may be a read error. This sequence joins TRBV20-1 and TRBJ2-3; 10 positions match TRBD1. Germline CDR1 and CDR2: DFQATT and SNEGSKA (reference sequence). CDR3 length: 16 amino acids. CDR3 region: CSARGSPGTGADTRYF. DNA for the CDR3: TGCAGTGCTAGAGGCTCCCCCGGGACAGGGGCAGATACGCGGTATTTT.

On this clonotype: This may stem from a read error, because a much larger clone lies one nucleotide away. The rearrangement uses TRBV28 and TRBJ1-2; D not certain. The CDR3 sequence is 12 residues long. Germline CDR1 reads MDHEN; CDR2 reads SYDVKM. CDR3 sequence reads: CAISWGNYGYAF. For the CDR3, the DNA is TGTGCCATAAGTTGGGGAAACTATGGCTACGCCTTC.

The V gene is TRBV12-5, the J gene TRBJ1-5; D possibly corresponds to TRBD1 (5 bases). The V end was cut by 4 bases, the J end by 3 bases, with 16 bases between. Germline assignment: CDR1 LGHNT and CDR2 FRNRAP. The CDR3 loop spans 16 amino acids. CDR3 in amino acids: CASGSEGRGLNQPQHF. The CDR3 DNA sequence: TGTGCTAGTGGTTCCGAAGGTAGGGGCCTCAATCAGCCCCAGCATTTT.

The V and J genes are TRBV4-1 and TRBJ2-5, with a tentative D call TRBD1 (5 bases). The V end was cut by 3 bases, the J end by 2 bases, with 10 bases between. This CDR3 contains 14 residues. Germline V gene sequence: CDR1 MGHRA, CDR2 YSYEKL. The CDR3 here is CASSQPRQQETQYF. The CDR3, as DNA: TGCGCCAGCAGCCAGCCCCGACAGCAAGAGACCCAGTACTTC.

Worth noting for this clonotype: One junction end disagrees with the germline gene, perhaps due to a read error. J is TRBJ2-1 and V is TRBV14, with D possibly TRBD1 on 6 matching bases. CDR1 is SGHDN, CDR2 FVKESK, per germline. The CDR3 contains 15 residues. CDR3 nucleotide sequence: TGTGCCAGCAGCCAAGTGGCAGGGGTTATCAATGACCAGTTCTTC. Protein: CASSQVAGVINDQFF.

This clonotype was detected only a few times. This chain links TRBV29-1 with TRBJ2-7; maybe TRBD2 (7 bases). Between the trimmed V and J ends, which lost 6 bases and 6 bases, there was a span of 18 bases. Germline V gene sequence: CDR1 SQVTM, CDR2 ANQGSEA. The CDR3 sequence is 13 residues long. The CDR3 sequence is CSVALGGAGEQYF. CDR3 DNA sequence: TGCAGCGTCGCTTTGGGGGGGGCCGGCGAGCAGTACTTC.

This clonotype has a count of ten or more. The chain links TRBV3-1 to TRBJ1-1; D is unclear. The V and J ends lost 2 bases and 5 bases respectively, with 9 bases between them. CDR1 is LGHDT and CDR2 is YNNKEL in the germline V gene (reference sequence). The CDR3 totals 13 residues. This chain's CDR3 is CASSQRHVTEAFF. The CDR3, as DNA: TGTGCCAGCAGCCAAAGACACGTTACTGAAGCTTTCTTT.

This clonotype was picked up many times. The chain couples TRBV6-1 to TRBJ2-7; 7 bases are a match to TRBD1. CDR1 and CDR2 (germline): MNHNS, SASEGT. V shed 2 bases and J 3 bases; nucleotides not matched to a gene: 10. CDR3 size: 16 residues. For the CDR3, the DNA is TGTGCCAGCAGTGAACCTCGATGGGACAGTAGCTACGAGCAGTACTTC. This gives the protein CASSEPRWDSSYEQYF.

This clonotype was seen at least ten times. J is TRBJ2-2 and V is TRBV28, with D unclear. V dropped 7 bases and J dropped 1 base, with 7 bases sitting between them. Germline V gene sequence: CDR1 MDHEN, CDR2 SYDVKM. This CDR3 has 13 residues. This chain's CDR3 is CASTEQNTGELFF. CDR3 DNA sequence: TGTGCCAGCACTGAACAGAACACCGGGGAGCTGTTTTTT. The entire variable domain, with the rest obtained from reference TRBV28 and TRBJ2-2, is as follows: DVKVTQSSRYLVKRTGEKVFLECVQDMDHENMFWYRQDPGLGLRLIYFSYDVKMKEKGDIPEGYSVSREKKERFSLILESASTNQTSMYLCASTEQNTGELFFGEGSRLTVL.

This clonotype was recorded a few times. The chain is built from TRBV12-3 or TRBV12-4 and TRBJ1-1, with D uncertain. Deletions cut 6 bases from V and 2 bases from J, with 7 bases between. The CDR3 covers 12 residues. As DNA, the CDR3 is TGTGCCAGCAGAGTAGTAAACACTGAAGCTTTCTTT. Residues: CASRVVNTEAFF.

With respect to this clonotype: Possible read error: a much larger clone is one base away. This sequence joins TRBV30 and TRBJ2-1; D is ambiguous. This CDR3 is 12 amino acids long. The V end lost 8 bases, the J end lost 0 bases, and 8 bases lay between the germline ends. The germline V gene has CDR1 GTSNPN and CDR2 SVGIG (reference sequence). The CDR3 coding sequence is TGTGCCCGTCCGAGCTCCTACAATGAGCAGTTCTTC. Its protein product is CARPSSYNEQFF.

V is TRBV6-1 and J is TRBJ1-4, with D unresolved. In germline, CDR1 is MNHNS, CDR2 SASEGT. There are 15 residues in the CDR3. The germline V and J ends were trimmed by 3 bases and 13 bases, with 21 bases remaining between them. Written as DNA, the CDR3 is TGTGCCAGCAGTGATAGGGTACCGATCATGCGTGGACTGTTTTTT. Amino acids: CASSDRVPIMRGLFF.

This clonotype was seen repeatedly, ten times or more. The chain employs TRBV18 and TRBJ2-1; 16 nucleotides align to TRBD2. The length of the CDR3 is 16 residues. Germline trimming cut 0 bases from V and 9 bases from J; bases unmatched to any gene: 2. The germline V gene has CDR1 KGHSH and CDR2 LQKENI. The CDR3 region is CASSPPGTSGRVEQFF. In nucleotides, the CDR3 is TGTGCCAGCTCACCACCCGGGACTAGCGGGAGGGTTGAGCAGTTCTTC.

The CDR3 DNA follows: TGCAGTGCTAGAGATATCGACACTACCAAGCAGTACTTC. Translation: CSARDIDTTKQYF. The V call is TRBV20-1, the J call TRBJ2-7; D ambiguous. CDR3 size: 13 residues. Looked up from germline, CDR1 is DFQATT and CDR2 is SNEGSKA (reference sequence). V was trimmed by 0 bases and J by 8 bases, leaving 14 bases between them.

This clonotype showed up just once. The chain combines TRBV7-9 with TRBJ2-2; 9 bases agree with TRBD1. The J segment lost 4 bases and the V segment lost 0 bases, leaving 6 bases of the junction unmatched. The CDR3 length is 17 residues. Per germline, CDR1 SEHNR and CDR2 FQNEAQ (reference sequence). The CDR3 DNA reads TGTGCCAGCAGCTTAGCGCTTTGGGACAGGGTCACCGGGGAGCTGTTTTTT. Amino acid sequence: CASSLALWDRVTGELFF.

This clonotype has a handful of counts. The J gene is TRBJ2-5, the V gene TRBV7-6; D might be TRBD1 (6 bases). The V and J ends lost 6 bases and 3 bases respectively, with 20 bases between them. Germline lookup yields CDR1 SGHVS and CDR2 FNYEAQ. There are 16 residues in the CDR3. The DNA of the CDR3 is TGTGCCAGCAGTCGGACCCGACAGGTTTCGGAAGAGACCCAGTACTTC. Translating gives CASSRTRQVSEETQYF.